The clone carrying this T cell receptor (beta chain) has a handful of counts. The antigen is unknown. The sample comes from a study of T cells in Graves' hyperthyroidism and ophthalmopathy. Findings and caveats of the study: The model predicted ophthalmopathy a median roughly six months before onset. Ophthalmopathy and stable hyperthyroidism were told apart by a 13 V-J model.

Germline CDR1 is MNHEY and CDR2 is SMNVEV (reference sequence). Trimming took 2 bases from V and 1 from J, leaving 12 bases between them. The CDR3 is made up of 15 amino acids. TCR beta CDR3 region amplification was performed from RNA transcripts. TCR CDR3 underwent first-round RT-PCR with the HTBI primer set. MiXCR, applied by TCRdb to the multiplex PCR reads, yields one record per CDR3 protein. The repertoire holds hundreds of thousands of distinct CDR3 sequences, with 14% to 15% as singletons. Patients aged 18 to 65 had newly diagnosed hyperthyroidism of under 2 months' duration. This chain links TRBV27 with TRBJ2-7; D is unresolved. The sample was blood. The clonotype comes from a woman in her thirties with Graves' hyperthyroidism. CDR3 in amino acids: CASSLDPGGSYEQYF. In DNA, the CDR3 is TGTGCCAGCAGTTTAGACCCAGGTGGGTCCTACGAGCAGTACTTC.